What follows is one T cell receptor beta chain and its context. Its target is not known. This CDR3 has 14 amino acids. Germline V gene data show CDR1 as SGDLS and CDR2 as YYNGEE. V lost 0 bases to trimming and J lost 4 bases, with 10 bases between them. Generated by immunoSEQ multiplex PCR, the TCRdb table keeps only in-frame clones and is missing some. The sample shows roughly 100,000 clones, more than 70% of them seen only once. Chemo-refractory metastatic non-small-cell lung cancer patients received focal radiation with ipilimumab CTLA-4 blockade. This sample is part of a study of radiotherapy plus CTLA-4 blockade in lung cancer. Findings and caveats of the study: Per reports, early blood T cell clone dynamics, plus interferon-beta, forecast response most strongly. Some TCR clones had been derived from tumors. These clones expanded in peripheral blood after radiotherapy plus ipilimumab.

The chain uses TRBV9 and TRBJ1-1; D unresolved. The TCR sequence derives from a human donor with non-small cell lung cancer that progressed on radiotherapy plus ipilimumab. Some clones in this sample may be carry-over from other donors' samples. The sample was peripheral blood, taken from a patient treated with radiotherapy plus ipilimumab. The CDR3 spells CASSVDPGITEAFF. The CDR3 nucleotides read TGTGCCAGCAGCGTAGATCCGGGTATCACTGAAGCTTTCTTT.